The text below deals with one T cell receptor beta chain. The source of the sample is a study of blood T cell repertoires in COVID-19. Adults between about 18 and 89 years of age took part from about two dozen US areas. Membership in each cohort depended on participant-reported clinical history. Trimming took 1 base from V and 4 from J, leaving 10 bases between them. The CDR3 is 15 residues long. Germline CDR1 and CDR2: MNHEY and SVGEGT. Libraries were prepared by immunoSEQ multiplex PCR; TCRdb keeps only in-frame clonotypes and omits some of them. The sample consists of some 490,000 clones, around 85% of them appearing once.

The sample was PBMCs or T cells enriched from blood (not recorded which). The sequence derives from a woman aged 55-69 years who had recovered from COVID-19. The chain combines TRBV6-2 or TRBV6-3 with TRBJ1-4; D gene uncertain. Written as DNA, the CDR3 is TGTGCCAGCAGTTACTTCCCGGGAATTAATGAAAAACTGTTTTTT. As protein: CASSYFPGINEKLFF.